This T cell receptor (beta chain) stems from a study of shared clonotypes between healthy human individuals. As for the study in general: Used for every donor were three CD4 naive, three CD4 memory, two CD8 naive and one CD8 memory plate. Study outcomes and limitations: Generation probability values for non-shared clonotypes were lower than those for clonotypes shared by all four donors.

Naive CD8 cells comprised CD45RO-negative, CCR7-positively selected cells, excluding terminally differentiated effector memory CD45RA+ cells. None of the donors, who were healthy HIV-negative adults, had recently had acute infections or vaccinations. TCRdb's table, derived via immunoSEQ multiplex PCR, lists solely in-frame clones and lacks some. The repertoire holds approximately 2,200,000 clones, with about 92% as singletons. About this clone: What it binds is unknown.

The CDR3 extends over 12 amino acids. The germline V gene encodes CDR1 MDHEN and CDR2 SYDVKM. V lost 7 bases and J lost 4; bases outside the gene matches: 0. The chain couples TRBV28 to TRBJ2-2, with TRBD1 matching 7 bases. The sequence was collected from a man aged 18 to 30 in good health. Some clones in this sample may be carry-over from other donors' samples. Sequencing was done on a sample of naive CD8+ T cells from PBMCs. The CDR3 is CASTGGTGELFF. The CDR3 nucleotides read TGTGCCAGCACAGGGGGCACCGGGGAGCTGTTTTTT.